The 28 T cell receptor beta chains listed next were all sequenced from one sample in a study of blood T cell repertoires in COVID-19. Generated by immunoSEQ multiplex PCR, the TCRdb table keeps only in-frame clones and is missing some. The table shows about 210,000 clones, with under 90% occurring only once. Input material: PBMCs or T cells enriched from blood (not recorded which). The receptors come from a woman between 45 and 65 years old with acute COVID-19.

The chain has TRBV30 and TRBJ1-2; perhaps TRBD1 as D (5 bases). Germline lookup yields CDR1 GTSNPN and CDR2 SVGIG (reference sequence). This CDR3 contains 12 residues. Trimming took off 2 bases at V and 4 bases at J, with 8 bases between the two ends. The CDR3 sequence: CAWSQGAYGYTF. CDR3 nucleotide sequence: TGTGCCTGGAGTCAAGGGGCCTATGGCTACACCTTC.

This chain joins TRBV27 and TRBJ1-4, with D perhaps TRBD1 (5 bases). The germline V gene has CDR1 MNHEY and CDR2 SMNVEV (reference sequence). V gave up 7 bases and J gave up 8 bases, with 17 bases separating them. CDR3 length: 14 residues. The CDR3 DNA follows: TGTGCCAGCACAGGGACTTTAACGGGCGAAAAACTGTTTTTT. Translation: CASTGTLTGEKLFF.

The V gene is TRBV7-2, the J gene TRBJ2-7; D might be TRBD2 (7 bases). Trimming shortened V by 2 bases and J by 0 bases, and 14 bases separated the two germline ends. CDR1 is SGHTA and CDR2 is FQGNSA in the germline V gene. CDR3 length: 16 residues. The CDR3 region has the DNA TGTGCCAGCAGCTTATTGGTAGGGGGGGCCTCCTACGAGCAGTACTTC. It encodes CASSLLVGGASYEQYF.

The sample holds a few counts of this clone. The rearrangement links TRBV29-1 to TRBJ2-7, with TRBD2 matching over 15 bases. Trimming removed 6 bases from V and 0 bases from J; junction bases left unmatched: 6. Germline V lookup: CDR1 SQVTM, CDR2 ANQGSEA. The CDR3 spans 16 residues. CDR3 amino acids: CSVSGLAGGSSYEQYF. DNA of the CDR3: TGCAGCGTCTCCGGACTAGCGGGGGGGAGCTCCTACGAGCAGTACTTC.

The gene calls are TRBV6-5 and TRBJ1-2; TRBD1 is a possible D gene (5 bases). This CDR3 is built from 15 residues. The V gene's germline CDR1 is MNHEY and CDR2 SVGAGI. V lost 0 bases, J lost 8 bases, and 16 bases lay in between. CDR3 residues: CASSYSRTGRGGYTF. The CDR3 region has the DNA TGTGCCAGCAGTTACTCGCGGACGGGGCGGGGAGGCTACACCTTC.

The genes are TRBV19 and TRBJ2-7; perhaps TRBD2 as D (6 bases). The V gene's germline CDR1 is LNHDA and CDR2 SQIVND (reference sequence). The CDR3 totals 15 residues. Trimming left V 0 bases short and J 0 bases short, with 9 bases between. The CDR3, as DNA: TGTGCCAGTAGTATAGATCGGGGGAACTCCTACGAGCAGTACTTC. It encodes CASSIDRGNSYEQYF. The whole variable domain, filled in from reference TRBV19 and TRBJ2-7, reads DGGITQSPKYLFRKEGQNVTLSCEQNLNHDAMYWYRQDPGQGLRLIYYSQIVNDFQKGDIAEGYSVSREKKESFPLTVTSAQKNPTAFYLCASSIDRGNSYEQYFGPGTRLTVT.

As DNA, the CDR3 is TGTGCCAGCAGCTTAGTGCAGGCCCCTAATGAAAAACTGTTTTTT. Protein product: CASSLVQAPNEKLFF. The gene calls are TRBV7-2 and TRBJ1-4; D is ambiguous. Trimming cost V 1 base and J 3 bases, with 9 bases left between them. CDR3 length: 15 amino acids. Germline-derived CDR1 and CDR2 are SGHTA and FQGNSA.

V is TRBV7-2 and J is TRBJ1-5; possibly TRBD1 for D (6 bases). This CDR3 is 15 amino acids long. V gave up 1 base and J gave up 0 bases, with 7 bases separating them. CDR1 and CDR2 (germline): SGHTA, FQGNSA. The CDR3 loop reads CASSLVDSSNQPQHF. CDR3 sequence (DNA): TGTGCCAGCAGCTTAGTGGACAGTAGCAATCAGCCCCAGCATTTT.

The gene calls are TRBV5-6 and TRBJ2-7; 8 nucleotides match TRBD2. In germline, CDR1 is SGHDT, CDR2 YYEEEE. The CDR3 consists of 13 residues. J gave up 7 bases and V 4 bases, and 7 bases lay outside the gene matches. Written as DNA, the CDR3 is TGTGCCAGCAGCGTCGGGACTAGGGTGGAGCAGTACTTC. It codes for CASSVGTRVEQYF.

The rearrangement links TRBV7-3 to TRBJ1-6; tentatively, D is TRBD1 (6 bases). Deletions cut 2 bases from V and 7 bases from J, with 12 bases between. The germline V gene encodes CDR1 SGHTA and CDR2 FQGTGA. CDR3 length: 15 amino acids. This CDR3 reads CASSLQGTPNSPLHF. In DNA form, the CDR3 reads TGTGCCAGCAGCTTACAGGGGACACCAAATTCACCCCTCCACTTT. The variable domain in full, completed from reference TRBV7-3 and TRBJ1-6, reads GAGVSQTPSNKVTEKGKYVELRCDPISGHTALYWYRQSLGQGPEFLIYFQGTGAADDSGLPNDRFFAVRPEGSVSTLKIQRTERGDSAVYLCASSLQGTPNSPLHFGNGTRLTVT.

V usage is TRBV15 and J usage is TRBJ1-6; D ambiguous. This CDR3 region has 14 residues. The germline V and J ends were trimmed by 0 bases and 6 bases, with 6 bases remaining between them. Germline-derived CDR1 and CDR2 are LNHNV and YYDKDF (reference sequence). Here the CDR3 DNA reads TGTGCCACCAGCAGAGATCCGAGTAATTCACCCCTCCACTTT. Protein product: CATSRDPSNSPLHF.

Only a few counts were recorded for this clone. The chain employs TRBV11-2 and TRBJ1-1, with 7 bases that match TRBD1. This CDR3 region has 15 residues. J was trimmed by 0 bases and V by 6 bases; bases with no gene match: 7. Germline V gene sequence: CDR1 SGHAT, CDR2 FQNNGV. The CDR3 sequence is CASRGQSVMNTEAFF. The CDR3 region has the DNA TGTGCCAGCAGGGGACAGTCCGTTATGAACACTGAAGCTTTCTTT. Filled out from reference TRBV11-2 and TRBJ1-1, the complete variable domain reads EAGVAQSPRYKIIEKRQSVAFWCNPISGHATLYWYQQILGQGPKLLIQFQNNGVVDDSQLPKDRFSAERLKGVDSTLKIQPAKLEDSAVYLCASRGQSVMNTEAFFGQGTRLTVV.

Only a few counts were recorded for this clone. This chain uses TRBV5-6 with TRBJ1-2; a possible D gene is TRBD1 (5 bases). Trimming pared 1 base from V and 0 bases from J, leaving 10 bases between. Germline-derived CDR1 and CDR2 are SGHDT and YYEEEE. CDR3 length: 15 residues. This CDR3 reads CASSLLTVPNYGYTF. In DNA form, the CDR3 reads TGTGCCAGCAGCTTGTTGACAGTCCCTAACTATGGCTACACCTTC. Full variable domain (rest looked up from reference TRBV5-6 and TRBJ1-2): DAGVTQSPTHLIKTRGQQVTLRCSPKSGHDTVSWYQQALGQGPQFIFQYYEEEERQRGNFPDRFSGHQFPNYSSELNVNALLLGDSALYLCASSLLTVPNYGYTFGSGTRLTVV.

This clone was counted between two and nine times. The chain uses TRBV7-2 and TRBJ2-3, with TRBD2 matching over 9 bases. This CDR3 is built from 13 residues. Germline loops: CDR1 SGHTA, CDR2 FQGNSA. V trimming: 3 bases; J trimming: 14 bases; junction bases outside the gene matches: 9. CDR3 in DNA: TGTGCCAGCAGCTTCGATCCTAGCGGGGAAGTGTATTTT. It encodes CASSFDPSGEVYF.

This clone was detected only a few times. The CDR3 loop reads CASSPSAGFTSPLHF. The CDR3 region has the DNA TGTGCCAGCTCACCAAGCGCTGGGTTTACTTCACCCCTCCACTTT. The J gene is TRBJ1-6, the V gene TRBV18, with D unclear. Germline CDR1 and CDR2: KGHSH and LQKENI. V was trimmed by 2 bases and J by 9 bases, leaving 14 bases between them. There are 15 residues in the CDR3.

The CDR3 here is CASSYRDRGPYNEQFF. CDR3 DNA: TGTGCCAGCAGTTACCGCGACAGGGGGCCTTACAATGAGCAGTTCTTC. The chain uses TRBV6-2 or TRBV6-3 and TRBJ2-1; 10 bases agree with TRBD1. Unmatched junction bases numbered 5, after V lost 2 bases and J lost 4 bases. The CDR3 length is 16 residues. The germline V gene has CDR1 MNHEY and CDR2 SVGEGT.

This clone was observed a single time. The rearrangement joins TRBV18 to TRBJ1-4; 7 bases agree with TRBD1. Germline assignment: CDR1 KGHSH and CDR2 LQKENI. The CDR3 spans 17 residues. J lost 5 bases, V lost 3 bases, and 12 bases had no gene match. Written as DNA, the CDR3 is TGTGCCAGCTCACCGGTGACAGGGTCAGCTCCAAATGAAAAACTGTTTTTT. The encoded protein is CASSPVTGSAPNEKLFF.

This clone appeared a few times. The chain has TRBV5-1 and TRBJ2-3, with D perhaps TRBD1 (5 bases). This CDR3 has 14 residues. The V gene's germline CDR1 is SGHRS and CDR2 YFSETQ. The ends were cut back, 1 base at V and 2 bases at J, with 8 bases in the middle. The CDR3 DNA sequence: TGCGCCAGCAGCTTGTTGACAGACACAGATACGCAGTATTTT. Amino acids: CASSLLTDTDTQYF.

The chain carries TRBV5-1 and TRBJ2-3; D is undetermined. V was cut by 4 bases and J by 2 bases, with 8 bases left in between. CDR1 is SGHRS, CDR2 YFSETQ, per germline. The CDR3 length is 13 residues. The CDR3 bases are TGCGCCAGCAGCCCTGACTCCACAGATACGCAGTATTTT. As protein: CASSPDSTDTQYF.

This chain joins TRBV6-2 or TRBV6-3 and TRBJ2-6; 10 nucleotides match TRBD1. Germline V gene data show CDR1 as MNHEY and CDR2 as SVGEGT. J lost 0 bases, V lost 4 bases, and 12 bases had no gene match. The CDR3 has 20 residues. Written as DNA, the CDR3 is TGTGCCAGCAGTTTCGAACCGACAGGGGGCTTTTCCTCTGGGGCCAACGTCCTGACTTTC. It yields the protein CASSFEPTGGFSSGANVLTF.

This clone was seen many times. This chain joins TRBV18 and TRBJ2-4; 7 positions match TRBD1. Trimming removed 3 bases from V and 0 bases from J; junction bases left unmatched: 11. The CDR3 contains 18 residues. Per the germline V gene, CDR1 is KGHSH and CDR2 is LQKENI. The CDR3 DNA reads TGTGCCAGCTCACCCCCATCTACAGGGGAAATAGCCAAAAACATTCAGTACTTC. It translates to CASSPPSTGEIAKNIQYF.

The chain recombines TRBV7-2 with TRBJ2-5; 11 bases are shared with TRBD2. Looked up from germline, CDR1 is SGHTA and CDR2 is FQGNSA. Unmatched junction bases numbered 1, after V lost 1 base and J lost 3 bases. This CDR3 region has 15 residues. The CDR3 DNA reads TGTGCCAGCAGCTTAGGGGGACTAGCGGAAGAGACCCAGTACTTC. It codes for CASSLGGLAEETQYF.

The V call is TRBV5-6, the J call TRBJ2-7, with TRBD1 matching over 7 bases. The CDR3 consists of 19 residues. Germline V gene lookup returns CDR1 SGHDT and CDR2 YYEEEE. Trimming removed 5 bases from V and 3 bases from J; junction bases left unmatched: 23. CDR3 region: CASSWKAGGSIYPGYEQYF. Here the CDR3 DNA reads TGTGCCAGCAGTTGGAAGGCAGGGGGATCTATCTATCCTGGCTACGAGCAGTACTTC.

The V gene is TRBV28, the J gene TRBJ1-3; D may be TRBD1 (5 bases). Germline V gene lookup returns CDR1 MDHEN and CDR2 SYDVKM. The ends were cut back, 3 bases at V and 3 bases at J, with 12 bases in the middle. The CDR3 is made up of 15 amino acids. The CDR3 spells CASSLSRTLGNTIYF. The CDR3 DNA sequence: TGTGCCAGCAGTTTGAGCCGGACACTTGGAAACACCATATATTTT.

The rearrangement joins TRBV7-2 to TRBJ2-7, with 11 bases matching TRBD1. Germline V gene sequence: CDR1 SGHTA, CDR2 FQGNSA. The V segment lost 0 bases and the J segment 2 bases; nucleotides outside the gene matches: 3. This CDR3 is 16 amino acids long. The CDR3, as DNA: TGTGCCAGCAGCTTAGCCCGGGGACAGGGGGCCTACGAGCAGTACTTC. This translates into CASSLARGQGAYEQYF.

The gene calls are TRBV7-9 and TRBJ2-7; 7 positions agree with TRBD2. CDR1 and CDR2 from the germline V gene are SEHNR and FQNEAQ (reference sequence). CDR3 length equals 13 residues. After removal of 5 bases from V and 6 bases from J, the junction contained 7 bases not matched to a gene. CDR3 protein: CASSAEWGGEQYF. The CDR3 DNA sequence: TGTGCCAGCAGCGCGGAGTGGGGGGGCGAGCAGTACTTC.

The chain couples TRBV19 to TRBJ2-1, with no clear D. The CDR3 is 16 amino acids. The germline gives CDR1 LNHDA, CDR2 SQIVND (reference sequence). V lost 4 bases to trimming and J lost 0 bases, with 13 bases between them. The CDR3 DNA reads TGTGCCAGTAGTAATCTAGGAACCCCCTCCTACAATGAGCAGTTCTTC. Protein sequence: CASSNLGTPSYNEQFF.

The chain uses TRBV18 and TRBJ2-3, with D perhaps matching TRBD2 (6 bases). Trimming took 3 bases from V and 3 from J, leaving 13 bases between them. CDR1 and CDR2 from the germline V gene are KGHSH and LQKENI. This CDR3 region has 15 residues. CDR3 DNA: TGTGCCAGCTCACCTCAGGAGGGGACGACAGATACGCAGTATTTT. Residues: CASSPQEGTTDTQYF.